A selection of T cell receptor beta chains follows, all from one sample in a study of blood T cell repertoires in COVID-19. This table comes from immunoSEQ multiplex PCR, and its TCRdb copy is limited to in-frame clones, with some not included. The sample holds about 250,000 clones; nearly 90% are singletons and the top ten take approximately 3.3%. Sequenced sample: peripheral blood. All receptors come from a man aged 18 to 29 with active or convalescent COVID-19. Both conserved end residues are part of each CDR3. D genes are given only for firm matches. A row's size may be missing; if present it is once, few, many or a size class.

clone size,V gene,D gene,J gene,CDR3 DNA,CDR3 protein
.,TRBV18,.,TRBJ2-7,TGTGCCAGCTCAATTGCGGCCAACTACGAGCAGTACTTC,CASSIAANYEQYF
.,TRBV6-2/TRBV6-3,.,TRBJ1-5,TGTGCCAGCAGTTATTACGCGTCGGATCAGCCCCAGCATTTT,CASSYYASDQPQHF
.,TRBV7-6,.,TRBJ1-3,TGTGCCAGCAGCTTGGGCGAGGGGGAGAGAGGAGCGGATGGAAACACCATATATTTT,CASSLGEGERGADGNTIYF
.,TRBV11-3,.,TRBJ1-4,TGTGCCAGCAGCTTAAACCGGAATGAAAAACTGTTTTTT,CASSLNRNEKLFF
.,TRBV30,.,TRBJ2-7,TGTGCCTGGAGTAACCAGGGTCTCTACGAGCAGTACTTC,CAWSNQGLYEQYF
.,TRBV15,TRBD2,TRBJ2-5,TGTGCCACCGCCCGAGGGAGCGGGAGGGTAGAGACCCAGTACTTC,CATARGSGRVETQYF
.,TRBV3-1/TRBV3-2,TRBD2,TRBJ2-3,TGTGCCAGCAGCCAGGTTCTAGCGGGGGGGAAGTATTTT,CASSQVLAGGKYF
.,TRBV7-8,.,TRBJ2-1,TGTGCCAGCAGCTTTGCGAAAGGGCGCGGGGATGACAATGAGCAGTTCTTC,CASSFAKGRGDDNEQFF
.,TRBV11-2,TRBD2,TRBJ2-4,TGTGCCAGCAGCTTAGGGAGCGGGGACATTCAGTACTTC,CASSLGSGDIQYF
.,TRBV3-1/TRBV3-2,TRBD1,TRBJ2-1,TGTGCCAGCAGCCAAGATCGGCCAGGGGGCTACAATGAGCAGTTCTTC,CASSQDRPGGYNEQFF
.,TRBV4-1,TRBD2,TRBJ2-4,TGCGCCAGCAGCCCAACGCGGGGGGGCGTGGGAAACATTCAGTACTTC,CASSPTRGGVGNIQYF
.,TRBV7-3,TRBD1,TRBJ2-5,TGTGCCAGCAGCCCGGGGACAGGGAGGCAAGAGACCCAGTACTTC,CASSPGTGRQETQYF
.,TRBV7-2,TRBD1,TRBJ1-4,TGTGCCAGCAGCTTGAGGGGGAACAGGGGGCTTAACGACCGTGAAAAACTGTTTTTT,CASSLRGNRGLNDREKLFF
.,TRBV27,.,TRBJ2-7,TGTGCCAGCAGTTTGATCGCAGGGGCCTTATACGAGCAGTACTTC,CASSLIAGALYEQYF
.,TRBV18,.,TRBJ2-7,TGTGCCAGCTCACCAGCAGGCAACGAGCAGTACTTC,CASSPAGNEQYF
.,TRBV2,TRBD1,TRBJ2-5,TGTGCCAGTGGGGACAGGGCGCGTGAGACCCAGTACTTC,CASGDRARETQYF
.,TRBV7-8,TRBD2,TRBJ2-1,TGTGCCAGCAGCTTAGGGATGGCTAGCGGGGGAGACAATGAGCAGTTCTTC,CASSLGMASGGDNEQFF
.,TRBV9,TRBD1,TRBJ1-2,TGTGCCAGCAGCGGAGGAGGGGGCGCAGAATATGGCTACACCTTC,CASSGGGGAEYGYTF
.,TRBV27,TRBD1,TRBJ1-5,TGTGCCAGCAGGCTCACAGGGGGCGTCCAGCCCCAGCATTTT,CASRLTGGVQPQHF
.,TRBV28,.,TRBJ1-4,TGTGCCAGCGCGAATGAAAAACTGTTTTTT,CASANEKLFF
.,TRBV19,.,TRBJ1-1,TGTGCCTCTAAGGTGGGGAGGGACACTGAAGCTTTCTTT,CASKVGRDTEAFF
once,TRBV7-9,TRBD1,TRBJ2-7,TGTGCCAGCAGCAGAAAAGGGACAGGACTAACCTACGAGCAGTACTTC,CASSRKGTGLTYEQYF
.,TRBV29-1,TRBD2,TRBJ2-7,TGCAGCGTTGATTACCCTAGCGGTTCCTACGAGCAGTACTTC,CSVDYPSGSYEQYF
.,TRBV9,TRBD2,TRBJ2-1,TGTGCCAGCAGCGTAGCTCCGGGACTAGGAAAAAATGAGCAGTTCTTC,CASSVAPGLGKNEQFF
few,TRBV28,.,TRBJ2-7,TGTGCCAGCAGTTTATCTCCCGGGTTCGGGAGCACTCTGTACGAGCAGTACTTC,CASSLSPGFGSTLYEQYF
.,TRBV19,TRBD1,TRBJ1-2,TGTGCCAGCCGGACAGGGGGCTATGTCTATGGCTACACCTTC,CASRTGGYVYGYTF
few,TRBV6-5,TRBD1,TRBJ1-6,TGTGCCAGCAGTTATATGACAGGGAATAATTCACCCCTCCACTTT,CASSYMTGNNSPLHF
.,TRBV9,.,TRBJ1-2,TGTGCCAGCAGCGGACAGACCAGGGCGGTCGGCTATGGCTACACCTTC,CASSGQTRAVGYGYTF
.,TRBV27,.,TRBJ1-2,TGTGCCAGCAGTTTATCCAGGTCGGACTATGGCTACACCTTC,CASSLSRSDYGYTF
.,TRBV29-1,TRBD2,TRBJ2-1,TGCAGCGTTGAGGAACCGGGGGGGAGCGGGATGATGGTCAATGAGCAGTTCTTC,CSVEEPGGSGMMVNEQFF
.,TRBV4-1,.,TRBJ1-4,TGCGCCAGCAGCCAAGCGGGTGAAAAACTGTTTTTT,CASSQAGEKLFF
.,TRBV9,TRBD2,TRBJ2-3,TGTGCCAGCAGCGGAGGGACTAGCGGGATGACAGATACGCAGTATTTT,CASSGGTSGMTDTQYF
.,TRBV7-9,.,TRBJ2-1,TGTGCCAGCAGCTTAGTTGCGACGGACGGACTCCTCCTCTACAATGAGCAGTTCTTC,CASSLVATDGLLLYNEQFF
.,TRBV28,TRBD2,TRBJ2-6,TGTGCCAGCAGACCCACTAGCGGGAACTCTGGGGCCAACGTCCTGACTTTC,CASRPTSGNSGANVLTF
.,TRBV19,TRBD2,TRBJ2-7,TGTGCCAGTAGTCTAAGTAGCGGGAGGATCGACGAGCAGTACTTC,CASSLSSGRIDEQYF
.,TRBV6-2/TRBV6-3,.,TRBJ2-5,TGTGCCAGCAGTTACTATACCACCGGGGCCCAGTACTTC,CASSYYTTGAQYF
.,TRBV30,.,TRBJ2-7,TGTGCCTGGAGTGTACTAAACGAGCAGTACTTC,CAWSVLNEQYF
.,TRBV5-6,TRBD1,TRBJ2-7,TGTGCCAGCAGCCACCCCCCGGGACAGGGTCTCTACGAGCAGTACTTC,CASSHPPGQGLYEQYF
.,TRBV7-2,TRBD1,TRBJ1-5,TGTGCCAGCAGCCCACAGGGGGCTTGGGGTCAGCCCCAGCATTTT,CASSPQGAWGQPQHF
.,TRBV6-5,.,TRBJ2-1,TGTGCCAGCGTAAATGGGGGGTCCTACAATGAGCAGTTCTTC,CASVNGGSYNEQFF